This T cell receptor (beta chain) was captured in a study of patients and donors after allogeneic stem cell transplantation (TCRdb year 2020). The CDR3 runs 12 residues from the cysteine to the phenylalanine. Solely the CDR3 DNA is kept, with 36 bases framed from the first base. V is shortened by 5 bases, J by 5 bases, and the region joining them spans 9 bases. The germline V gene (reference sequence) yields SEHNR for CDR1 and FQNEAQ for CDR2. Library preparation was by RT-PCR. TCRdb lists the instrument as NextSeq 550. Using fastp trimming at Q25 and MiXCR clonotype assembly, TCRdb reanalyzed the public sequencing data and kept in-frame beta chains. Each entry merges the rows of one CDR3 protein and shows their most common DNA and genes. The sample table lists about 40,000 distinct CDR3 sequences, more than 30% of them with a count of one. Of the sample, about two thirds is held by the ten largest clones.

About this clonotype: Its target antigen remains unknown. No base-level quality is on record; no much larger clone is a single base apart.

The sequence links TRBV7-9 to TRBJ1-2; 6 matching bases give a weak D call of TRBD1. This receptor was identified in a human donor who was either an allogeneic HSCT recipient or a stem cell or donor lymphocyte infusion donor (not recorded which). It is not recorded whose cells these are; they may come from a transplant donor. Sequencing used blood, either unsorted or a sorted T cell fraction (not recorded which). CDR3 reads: CASSRTVYGYTF. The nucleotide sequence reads TGTGCCAGCAGCCGGACAGTATATGGCTACACCTTC.